Included here is one TCR beta chain sequence, with context. The CDR3 length is 14 residues. Germline V gives CDR1 DFQATT, CDR2 SNEGSKA (reference sequence). Through a sample-barcoded 5' primer and a J-beta primer mix, a second PCR was run for about 7 to 12 cycles. TCRdb re-called the 5' RACE reads through MiXCR, storing one row per CDR3 protein. The sample includes some 890,000 distinct CDR3 sequences, about 29% of them seen just once. This sample was taken from a study of blood T cells in healthy people across ages. The same sample was also used in a study of T cells of mothers and their children.

The source material was blood. This clonotype originated in a woman between 40 and 55 years old in good health. This chain links TRBV20-1 with TRBJ2-1; weak D call: TRBD2 (5 bases). The end of the DNA fits TRBJ2-7 better, so the J call may be wrong. The CDR3 spells CSARRLAHYNEQYF. The CDR3 nucleotides read TGCAGTGCTAGGAGGCTAGCACACTACAATGAGCAGTACTTC.